This paragraph reports one T cell receptor beta chain. This clone has more than one count but fewer than ten. Its recognized antigen is unknown. Base qualities are not recorded, but no much larger clone differs from it by a single base. The data are from a study of cytomegalovirus exposure and HLA in healthy donors (dated 2017 in TCRdb). Background for the entire study: An earlier analysis of approximately 550 of the donors reported approximately 300 Gb of sequence data and some 120 million unique TCR beta sequences from about 179 million T cells. Roughly 290 gigabases of sequencing data and tens of millions of unique TCR sequences made up an early release that covered fewer than 650 HLA-typed donors. Of the 300 to 400 genotyped donors, roughly 85% fell in the genetic ancestry cluster associated with self-reported Caucasian donors. The study was designed to test whether signatures of past pathogen exposure could be identified by cataloging public T cell receptors. The study used immunosequencing to profile the T cell repertoires of under 700 subjects and linked those repertoires to cytomegalovirus serostatus. Along with the approximately 650-subject first cohort, a separate validation cohort of over 90 different subjects was used. To predict cytomegalovirus infection status, the study combined high-throughput TCR immunosequencing, statistical association of individual TCRs with disease status, and machine learning. A later analysis re-analyzed previously published TCR beta repertoires from 660 or so donors and added high-resolution HLA genotyping to study TCR occurrence patterns. Rather than drawing on any new phenotypic data, the later analysis identified candidate immune exposures from TCR beta sequences and the way those sequences occurred across donors. An earlier analysis of some 600 of the donors applied high-throughput TCR beta sequencing to assess whether each TCR beta V gene segment acted as functional or pseudogenic. Alongside the repertoire data, information on donor age, sex, ethnicity and CMV serostatus was compiled. In a later genetic analysis, genome-wide SNP genotypes for about three fifths of the roughly 670 donors were used, and that subset was treated as a discovery cohort. All discovery cohort repertoires had been generated on a single sequencing platform. Class I and class II HLA loci were covered by the typing at four-digit resolution. Typing coverage differed by locus: A, B, C, DRB1 and DQB1 were typed in about 620-630 donors, DQA1 in about 500, DPA1 in some 570, and DPB1 in approximately 450. About five DR-DQ haplotypes were handled as single units for association and clustering, since linkage in the cohort was strong. Among around 400 genotyped donors of the cohort, an average of roughly 230,000 unique TCR beta nucleotide sequences was sequenced per donor, of which about 20% were non-productive.

Preparation of the library involved the immunoSEQ multiplex PCR assay. For the multiplex PCR, a mixture combining 60 forward primers for TCR Vbeta segments and 13 reverse primers for TCR Jbeta segments was used. The CDR3 region of rearranged TCR beta genes was amplified from genomic DNA by a multiplex PCR assay. Amplified TCR beta libraries were sequenced as 87-base-pair reads on the Illumina HiSeq System. Processing in the source paper ran as follows. In a later analysis, tens of millions of unique TCR beta chains were counted across the approximately 640 repertoires, and about 9.9 million of these chains were shared by at least two donors. Raw reads were error-corrected and collapsed into unique sequences with a nearest-neighbor algorithm that merged closely related sequences to remove PCR and sequencing errors. V, D and J gene segments were assigned by aligning CDR3 sequences to IMGT reference sequences. For a sequence to be retained, a match of at least six nucleotides to both a V gene segment and a J gene segment was required. A rearrangement counted as productive if the CDR3 had no stop codons and remained in frame with V and J, and every other rearrangement counted as non-productive. Following IMGT convention, CDR3 was defined as the stretch from the second conserved V-encoded cysteine up to the conserved J-encoded phenylalanine. Sequences without an unambiguous match to a single V gene segment were excluded from the earlier analysis of approximately 600 of the donors. An earlier analysis of a few hundred of the donors classified V segments as functional when productive rearrangements were above 56.7% and as segregating when the standard deviation between donors was above 5%. A statistical classification framework was developed to diagnose cytomegalovirus status using the catalog of TCR beta chain sequences. A later analysis assigned V and J genes by comparing TCR nucleotide sequences with IMGT/GENE-DB human TR gene sequences. The TCRdist pipeline was used in a later analysis to assign CDR3 sequences and most-parsimonious VDJ recombination scenarios. In a later analysis, each TCR beta chain was defined by its CDR3 amino acid sequence together with its V-gene family, and reads without a unique V-gene family were excluded. A later analysis removed 592 highly shared, low-generation-probability nucleotide sequences to deal with suspected cross-contamination and a sequencing artifact. A later analysis calculated a clonal expansion index for each public chain from normalized within-repertoire ranks of inferred template counts. In a later analysis, generation probabilities were computed using a VDJ recombination model fitted to out-of-frame rearrangements, and the results were checked against IGoR. In a later analysis, TCR-TCR, TCR-HLA and TCR-CMV co-occurrence was scored with hypergeometric tests, and a repertoire-size bias correction was applied to TCR pairs. A later analysis estimated false discovery rates by permuting HLA or CMV assignments 20 times. In a later analysis, co-occurring TCRs were grouped using DBSCAN, with TCRdist sequence similarity added in when clustering inside HLA-allele-positive subsets. For co-occurrence clustering, repertoires with fewer than 30,000 or more than 120,000 public chains were excluded, along with five or six repertoires with anomalous nucleotide sharing. The table was pulled from immuneACCESS by TCRdb, which kept in-frame rearrangements only. Such tables lose some clones; where checked, under half of the loss comes from unresolved V genes, and the rest has no known cause. The D gene and trimming were derived from the DNA, and the V and J assignments and clone size from that table. The sample table holds more than 140,000 clones, of which over 60% were seen once. The ten largest make up roughly 1.6% of the sample.

Here is what the overall study found, with its caveats: Strong co-occurrence of HLA alleles, especially DR and DQ, made assigning TCR associations to individual alleles difficult. At a false discovery rate of 0.05, a later analysis linked 16,000 or so TCR beta sequences to specific HLA alleles. Most TCR sequences were observed very rarely across donors, whereas some public TCRs were present in many individuals. A few of the identified cytomegalovirus-associated TCR beta chains were confirmed in vitro to be specific for cytomegalovirus antigens. A later analysis found that TCR association rates varied across HLA loci, with DRB1 alleles showing the most associated TCRs and HLA-C alleles the fewest. Because HLA typing was unavailable for some donors at each locus, only the typed subset was used in association tests. A later genetic analysis associated a missense DCLRE1C variant with V-gene and J-gene trimming of TCR beta chains, and an independent cohort replicated the association. A later analysis found that most CMV-associated TCR beta chains appeared HLA-restricted, with HLA associations seemingly driven largely by CMV exposure. Immune exposure information for the cohort was limited to CMV serostatus. Only TCR beta chains were sequenced in this cohort, and the absence of alpha or paired-chain data limited detectable features. A later genetic analysis reported fewer N-insertions in productive TCRs among donors in an Asian-associated ancestry cluster than the roughly 700-donor mean. Because counts were too low, seventeen rarely observed V segments, including chromosome 9 orphons, were excluded from the earlier analysis of several hundred of the donors. The classifier was reported to diagnose cytomegalovirus status with high specificity and sensitivity in both the original cohort and the validation cohort. In an earlier analysis of some 550 of the donors, most TCR beta V segments were observed in productive rearrangements about 90% or about 30% of the time, broadly matching IMGT annotations. In the study, about 150 TCR beta chains were listed as associated with cytomegalovirus. Some IMGT-functional V segments, including TRBV6-2 and TRBV6-3, could not be distinguished by the 87-base-pair reads and were therefore excluded. A later analysis found that HLA-associated TCR beta chains were more clonally expanded and had lower generation probabilities than equally common non-associated chains. A cluster of highly shared sequence variants was judged likely to be a technical artifact of the sequencing pipeline. Several of the top co-occurrence clusters appeared to be linked to parvovirus B19, influenza, CMV and Epstein-Barr virus, according to a later analysis. Correlated functional status among segregating V segments might be attributable to linkage disequilibrium, but an unknown experimental factor could not be ruled out. It was suggested by the authors that the approach could potentially be generalized to other disease states and immunological phenotypes. Sequencing depth was assumed to be roughly uniform across donors in the presence/absence analyses, though that assumption may not hold. A further reported finding was that TCR beta sequences accurately predicted the HLA-A and HLA-B alleles for most subjects in the first cohort.

The cohort consisted of hundreds of healthy bone marrow donors. Cohort members were all nominally healthy when sampled, although unrecorded immune exposures were likely present. The donor tested CMV seronegative and was one of the 352 seronegative cohort members. A peripheral blood sample was provided by each donor, and peripheral blood mononuclear cells were used for TCR beta sequencing. Genomic DNA was extracted from the blood cell samples with the Qiagen DNeasy Blood Extraction Kit. The CDR3 holds 14 amino acids from the cysteine to the phenylalanine. Left in the record is the CDR3 DNA by itself, 42 bases read in frame from the first base. The germline V gene sets CDR1 to SGHDT and CDR2 to YYEEEE. V is reduced by 5 bases and J by 11 bases, leaving a spacing of 23 bases between them.

The source is a female donor in good health and CMV-seronegative. Here the chain combines TRBV5-6 and TRBJ2-7; TRBD2 is perhaps the D gene, given 6 matching bases. The specimen sequenced was PBMCs. In nucleotides, the sequence is TGTGCCAGCAGTCCGACGGAGGGCCCCCTTTTTAAGTACTTC. It is translated as CASSPTEGPLFKYF. Full variable domain (CDR3 extended with the reference TRBV5-6 and TRBJ2-7 proteins): DAGVTQSPTHLIKTRGQQVTLRCSPKSGHDTVSWYQQALGQGPQFIFQYYEEEERQRGNFPDRFSGHQFPNYSSELNVNALLLGDSALYLCASSPTEGPLFKYFGPGTRLTVT.